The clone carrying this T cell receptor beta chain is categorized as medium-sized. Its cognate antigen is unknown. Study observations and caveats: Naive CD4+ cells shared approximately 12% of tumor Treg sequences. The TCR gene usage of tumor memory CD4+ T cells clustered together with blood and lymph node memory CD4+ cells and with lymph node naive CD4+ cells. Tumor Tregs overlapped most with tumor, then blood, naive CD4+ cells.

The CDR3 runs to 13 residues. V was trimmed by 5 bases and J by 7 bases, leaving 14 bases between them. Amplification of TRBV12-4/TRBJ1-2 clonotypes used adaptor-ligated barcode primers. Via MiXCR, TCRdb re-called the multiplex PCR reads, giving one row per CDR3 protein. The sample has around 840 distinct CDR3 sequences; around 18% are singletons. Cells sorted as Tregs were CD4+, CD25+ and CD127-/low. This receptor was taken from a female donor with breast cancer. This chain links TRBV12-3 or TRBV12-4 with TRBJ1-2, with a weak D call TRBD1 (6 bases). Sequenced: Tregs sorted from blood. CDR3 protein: CASSPNRARGYTF. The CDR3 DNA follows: TGTGCCAGCAGTCCTAACAGGGCTCGTGGCTACACCTTC.